In its sample, the clone carrying this T cell receptor (beta chain) was seen a few times. Its antigen is not known. This sample stems from a study of T cells after yellow fever vaccination. Study observations and caveats: A faster peak, day 5 versus 15, was reached by the weaker secondary response.

One entry per CDR3 protein, called by TCRdb with MiXCR from the 5' RACE reads. The repertoire holds roughly 400,000 distinct CDR3 sequences, with around 20% as singletons. Trimming at V came to 5 bases and at J to 3 bases, leaving 5 bases not matched to a gene. Looked up from germline, CDR1 is DFQATT and CDR2 is SNEGSKA (reference sequence). This CDR3 has 14 amino acids. The sequence was obtained from a man younger than 35 who received the YFV17D yellow fever vaccine. Sequences were derived from PBMCs, sampled before the yellow fever booster vaccination. The V gene is TRBV20-1, the J gene TRBJ2-3; 10 nucleotides agree with TRBD2. The CDR3 loop reads CSACSGGLTDTQYF. Here the CDR3 DNA reads TGCAGTGCTTGTAGCGGGGGGTTGACAGATACGCAGTATTTT.